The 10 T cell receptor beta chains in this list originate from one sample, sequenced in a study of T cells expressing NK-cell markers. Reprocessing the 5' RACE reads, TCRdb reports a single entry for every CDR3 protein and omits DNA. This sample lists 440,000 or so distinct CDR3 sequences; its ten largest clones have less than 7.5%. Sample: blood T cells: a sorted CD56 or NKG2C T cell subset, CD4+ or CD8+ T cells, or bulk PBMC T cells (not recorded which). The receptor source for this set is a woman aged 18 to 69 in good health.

CDR3 amino acids: CASSRTGNGEQYF. The chain links TRBV7-2 to TRBJ2-7; the TCRdb call, TRBD1, lacks DNA for checking. Per the germline V gene, CDR1 is SGHTA and CDR2 is FQGNSA. The CDR3 loop spans 13 amino acids.

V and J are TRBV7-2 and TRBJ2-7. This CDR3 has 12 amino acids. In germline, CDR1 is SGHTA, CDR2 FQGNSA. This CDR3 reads CASSLRVNEQYF.

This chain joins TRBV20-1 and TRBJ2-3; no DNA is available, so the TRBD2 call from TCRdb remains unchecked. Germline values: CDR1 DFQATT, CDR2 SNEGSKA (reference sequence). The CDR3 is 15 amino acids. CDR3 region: CSARSGTSKADTQYF.

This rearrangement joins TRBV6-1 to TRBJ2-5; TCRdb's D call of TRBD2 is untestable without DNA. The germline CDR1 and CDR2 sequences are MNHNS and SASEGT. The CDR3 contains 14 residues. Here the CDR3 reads CASTGLAGVETQYF.

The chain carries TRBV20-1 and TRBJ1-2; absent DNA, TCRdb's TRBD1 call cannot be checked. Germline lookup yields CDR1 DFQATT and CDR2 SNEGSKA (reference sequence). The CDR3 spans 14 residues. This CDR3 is CSASSGGQYYGYTF.

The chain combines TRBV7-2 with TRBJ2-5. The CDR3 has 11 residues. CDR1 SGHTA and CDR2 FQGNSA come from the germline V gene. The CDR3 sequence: CASSLVWDQYF.

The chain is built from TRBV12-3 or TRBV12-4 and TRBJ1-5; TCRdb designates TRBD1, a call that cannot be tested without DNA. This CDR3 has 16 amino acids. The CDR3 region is CASSFLVGDINQPQHF.

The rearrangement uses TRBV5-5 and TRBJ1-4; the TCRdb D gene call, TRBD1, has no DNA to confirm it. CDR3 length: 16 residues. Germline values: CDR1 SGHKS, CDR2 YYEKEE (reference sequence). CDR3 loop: CASSGASGARGEKLFF.

The CDR3: CASSLTDLAGRSDYNEQFF. The chain recombines TRBV7-3 with TRBJ2-1; absent DNA, TCRdb's TRBD2 call cannot be checked. CDR3 length equals 19 residues. The germline gives CDR1 SGHTA, CDR2 FQGTGA.

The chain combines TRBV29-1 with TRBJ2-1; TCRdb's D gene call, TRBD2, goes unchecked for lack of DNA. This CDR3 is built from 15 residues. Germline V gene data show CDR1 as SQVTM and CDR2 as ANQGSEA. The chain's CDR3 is CSAPRGAGDHNEQFF.